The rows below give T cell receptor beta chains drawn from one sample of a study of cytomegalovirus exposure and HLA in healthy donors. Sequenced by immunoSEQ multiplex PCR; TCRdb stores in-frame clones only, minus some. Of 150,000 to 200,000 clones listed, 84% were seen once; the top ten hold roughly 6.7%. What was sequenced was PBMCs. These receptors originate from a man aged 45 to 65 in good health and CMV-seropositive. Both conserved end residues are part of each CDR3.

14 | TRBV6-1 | CASGGAFNNQPQHF
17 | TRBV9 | CASSLVFDPRGTGELFF
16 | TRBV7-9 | CASSPGTSGRLDTQYF
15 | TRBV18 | CASSPGTGITDTQYF
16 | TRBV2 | CASSGFPDSYTGELFF
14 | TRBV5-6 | CASSFGLQSGPQHF
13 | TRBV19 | CASNSGVFNGYTF
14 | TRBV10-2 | CASNGKGATYGYTF
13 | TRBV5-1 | CASSPQGAGELFF
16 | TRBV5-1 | CASSPGTSDHYNEQFF
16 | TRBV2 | CASRIEGAYDNSPLHF
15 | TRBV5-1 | CASSRRDPTGSTIYF
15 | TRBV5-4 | CASSRGLAETNEQFF
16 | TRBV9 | CASSAPGTGATGELFF
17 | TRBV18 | CASSPLLTSGSTDTQYF
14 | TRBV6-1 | CASSDGTVYEGYTF
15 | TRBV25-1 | CASSDPGTSGLEQYF